The 8 T cell receptor beta chains below all came from one sample that was sequenced in a study of breast tumors, draining lymph nodes, adjacent tissues. Breast cancer patients provided tissue from their axillary draining lymph nodes. TCRdb re-called the multiplex PCR reads with MiXCR, one entry per CDR3 protein. The sample holds 290,000 or so distinct CDR3 sequences, roughly 31% seen once. The source material was axillary lymph node tissue. These receptors were taken from a female donor with breast cancer. Some clones in this sample may be carry-over from other donors' samples.

This clonotype was picked up many times. The rearrangement uses TRBV19 and TRBJ2-3; 11 bases match TRBD2. Germline-derived CDR1 and CDR2 are LNHDA and SQIVND (reference sequence). V lost 5 bases to trimming and J lost 5 bases; unmatched junction nucleotides: 9. This CDR3 comprises 16 residues. This chain's CDR3 is CASSSLAGGDIDTQYF. DNA for the CDR3: TGTGCCAGTAGTTCTCTAGCGGGAGGTGATATAGATACGCAGTATTTT.

Worth noting for this clonotype: One end of the junction fails to match germline, which may point to a read error. The chain is built from TRBV5-1 and TRBJ2-1; 7 bases are a match to TRBD2. The V gene's germline CDR1 is SGHRS and CDR2 YFSETQ. The CDR3 sequence is 17 residues long. CDR3 DNA sequence: TGCGCCGGCAGTTCGATTTCGGGCGGGGGCTCCTACAATGAGCAGTTCTTC. Encoded protein: CAGSSISGGGSYNEQFF.

The count of this clonotype is one. This may be a read error, as it is one base from a much larger clone. This sequence joins TRBV6-1 and TRBJ1-5, with D maybe TRBD1 (5 bases). Per germline, CDR1 MNHNS and CDR2 SASEGT. Deletions cut 6 bases from V and 6 bases from J, with 12 bases between. This CDR3 is 13 amino acids long. CDR3 protein: CASSPGTSQPQHF. The CDR3, as DNA: TGTGCCAGCAGCCCAGGGACTTCTCAGCCCCAGCATTTT.

This clonotype has at least ten counts. The CDR3, as DNA: TGTGCCTGGGGACAGTTTATCTATGGCTACACCTTC. Encoded protein: CAWGQFIYGYTF. The J gene is TRBJ1-2, the V gene TRBV30, with a tentative D call TRBD1 (6 bases). The V gene lost 5 bases and the J gene lost 4 bases, with 11 bases spanning the gap. Germline-derived CDR1 and CDR2 are GTSNPN and SVGIG (reference sequence). The CDR3 runs 12 residues.

This clonotype was recorded at least ten times. The CDR3 spells CSVVPGLAGTELFF. CDR3 coding DNA: TGCAGCGTCGTACCGGGACTAGCGGGAACGGAGCTGTTTTTT. The genes are TRBV29-1 and TRBJ2-2; TRBD2 matches at 13 bases. The CDR3 has 14 amino acids. CDR1 and CDR2 from the germline V gene are SQVTM and ANQGSEA. Trimming took 6 bases from V and 10 from J; bases not matched to a gene: 8.

The chain uses TRBV6-6 and TRBJ2-2; 11 nucleotides align to TRBD2. This CDR3 comprises 19 residues. V lost 5 bases and J lost 1; bases outside the gene matches: 12. CDR1 is MNHNY, CDR2 SVGAGI, per germline (reference sequence). Here the CDR3 reads CASSAQAEGLAVNTGELFF. Written as DNA, the CDR3 is TGTGCCAGCAGTGCTCAAGCCGAGGGACTAGCGGTGAACACCGGGGAGCTGTTTTTT.

The chain recombines TRBV6-6 with TRBJ1-1; D uncertain. The CDR3 spans 13 residues. CDR1 is MNHNY and CDR2 is SVGAGI in the germline V gene (reference sequence). With 5 bases removed from V and 6 bases from J, the gap between germline ends came to 13 bases. The CDR3 coding sequence is TGTGCCAGCAGTCGGGAGGGCCGAGCTGAAGCTTTCTTT. This codes for CASSREGRAEAFF.

This clonotype was seen only a few times. Its ends do not fully match the called genes, so a read error is possible. The genes are TRBV6-5 and TRBJ2-7; the match to TRBD1 covers 9 bases. The CDR3 contains 13 residues. Germline V CDR1 and CDR2: MNHEY, SVGAGI. The CDR3 sequence: CASSHSRTGVQYF. CDR3 nucleotides: TGTGCCAGCAGTCACTCGAGGACAGGGGTGCAGTACTTC.